Each of the 31 T cell receptor beta chains below was sequenced from the same sample in a study of T-cell reconstitution after alpha-beta-depleted transplantation in children. Unique molecular identifiers were incorporated into the prepared TCRbeta library. From the PCR reads, TCRdb called clonotypes with MiXCR, one entry per CDR3 protein. Of some 300,000 distinct CDR3 sequences listed, about 9.5% are singletons. Sequenced material: PBMCs, taken before TCRalphabeta/CD19-depleted stem cell transplant. The receptors were gathered from a boy in the first two years of life with acute myeloid leukemia, due to receive a stem cell transplant.

There are many counts of this clonotype. V and J are TRBV20-1 and TRBJ1-3; D is undetermined. Germline CDR1 reads DFQATT; CDR2 reads SNEGSKA (reference sequence). The CDR3 is 11 residues long. V was cut by 6 bases and J by 0 bases, with 3 bases left in between. DNA of the CDR3: TGCAGTGCACCCTCTGGAAACACCATATATTTT. It encodes CSAPSGNTIYF.

A note on this clonotype: Sequence at one end of the junction differs from germline and may be a read error. This chain joins TRBV14 and TRBJ1-2, with 9 nucleotides matching TRBD1. This CDR3 contains 15 residues. CDR1 is SGHDN, CDR2 FVKESK, per germline. CDR3 region: CANSITGGASSGYTF. The DNA of the CDR3 is TGTGCCAACAGCATTACAGGGGGCGCTTCTAGTGGCTACACCTTC.

On this clonotype: A read error may be the cause here, since a much bigger clone is one base away. This chain links TRBV20-1 with TRBJ2-7, with D possibly matching TRBD2 (6 bases). This CDR3 is 17 amino acids long. Germline CDR1 and CDR2: DFQATT and SNEGSKA (reference sequence). CDR3 nucleotides: TGCTGTGCTAGACCAGTAGAGGCTAGCGTGAGCTCCTACGAGCAGTACTTC. It yields the protein CCARPVEASVSSYEQYF.

There are many counts of this clonotype. This chain joins TRBV6-5 and TRBJ2-5; TRBD1 is a possible D gene (5 bases). Trimming took off 2 bases at V and 1 base at J, with 17 bases between the two ends. CDR3 size: 17 residues. CDR1 MNHEY and CDR2 SVGAGI come from the germline V gene. The chain's CDR3 is CASSYTDKARSQETQYF. The DNA of the CDR3 is TGTGCCAGCAGTTACACGGACAAGGCCCGGAGCCAAGAGACCCAGTACTTC.

The genes are TRBV28 and TRBJ1-5, with a possible D match to TRBD1 (6 bases). Germline V gene sequence: CDR1 MDHEN, CDR2 SYDVKM. The CDR3 consists of 14 residues. The V end was cut by 7 bases, the J end by 7 bases, with 17 bases between. The CDR3, as DNA: TGTGCCAGCACGGGGAGCAGGGGAGACCAGCCCCAGCATTTT. It codes for CASTGSRGDQPQHF. Based on the CDR3 plus reference TRBV28 and TRBJ1-5, the full variable domain is DVKVTQSSRYLVKRTGEKVFLECVQDMDHENMFWYRQDPGLGLRLIYFSYDVKMKEKGDIPEGYSVSREKKERFSLILESASTNQTSMYLCASTGSRGDQPQHFGDGTRLSIL.

This clonotype was seen at least ten times. A junction boundary mismatches the germline segment, possibly from a read error. The chain is built from TRBV5-1 and TRBJ2-5, with TRBD1 matching 8 bases. Per the germline V gene, CDR1 is SGHRS and CDR2 is YFSETQ. This CDR3 region has 12 residues. The CDR3 protein is CASGQGQDTQYF. The DNA of the CDR3 is TGCGCCAGCGGACAGGGACAAGACACCCAGTACTTC.

In this sample, this clonotype turned up many times. The rearrangement joins TRBV7-9 to TRBJ2-5, with a tentative D call TRBD1 (6 bases). V lost 4 bases to trimming and J lost 3 bases, with 12 bases between them. The CDR3 is 14 residues long. Germline V gives CDR1 SEHNR, CDR2 FQNEAQ (reference sequence). The CDR3 bases are TGTGCCAGCAGCTCCTACAGGGATGAAGAGACCCAGTACTTC. This sequence encodes CASSSYRDEETQYF.

The sample holds many counts of this clonotype. The chain combines TRBV9 with TRBJ2-5; the match to TRBD1 covers 8 bases. This CDR3 region has 15 residues. V was clipped by 3 bases and J by 5 bases; unmatched bases: 9. CDR1 is SGDLS, CDR2 YYNGEE, per germline. Here the CDR3 reads CASSGGQGGEETQYF. The CDR3 DNA is TGTGCCAGCAGCGGAGGACAGGGAGGAGAGGAGACCCAGTACTTC.

The J gene is TRBJ1-1, the V gene TRBV19, with a possible D match to TRBD1 (5 bases). V dropped 5 bases and J dropped 7 bases, with 20 bases sitting between them. Germline assignment: CDR1 LNHDA and CDR2 SQIVND (reference sequence). The CDR3 totals 15 residues. In DNA, the CDR3 is TGTGCCAGTAGTTTCCGGGACCCTCGTCAGGGTGAAGCTTTCTTT. Its translation is CASSFRDPRQGEAFF. Using reference TRBV19 and TRBJ1-1 for the parts outside the CDR3, the full variable domain is DGGITQSPKYLFRKEGQNVTLSCEQNLNHDAMYWYRQDPGQGLRLIYYSQIVNDFQKGDIAEGYSVSREKKESFPLTVTSAQKNPTAFYLCASSFRDPRQGEAFFGQGTRLTVV.

This clonotype was found many times. The DNA for the CDR3 is TGCAGTGCTGTCCGGGACGTGCCTCCAGAAACCCAGTACTTC. Amino acids: CSAVRDVPPETQYF. The V gene is TRBV20-1, the J gene TRBJ2-5, with D tentatively TRBD1 or TRBD2 (5 bases each). Germline V gives CDR1 DFQATT, CDR2 SNEGSKA (reference sequence). Trimming left V 5 bases short and J 8 bases short, with 21 bases between. There are 14 residues in the CDR3.

In regard to this clonotype: A much bigger clone sits one base away, suggesting this may be a read error. The CDR3 loop reads CASRRIQGVVNTGDLFF. The CDR3 DNA sequence: TGTGCCAGCAGAAGAATCCAGGGTGTGGTGAACACCGGGGACCTGTTTTTT. The V call is TRBV11-2, the J call TRBJ2-2; D tentatively reads TRBD1 or TRBD2 (5 bases each). CDR3 size: 17 residues. Germline loops: CDR1 SGHAT, CDR2 FQNNGV.

This clonotype was recorded many times. This chain connects TRBV3-1 to TRBJ1-2, with TRBD1 as a possible D gene (5 bases). The germline V gene has CDR1 LGHDT and CDR2 YNNKEL (reference sequence). The CDR3 contains 15 residues. V lost 4 bases, J lost 4 bases, and 16 bases lay in between. In DNA form, the CDR3 reads TGTGCCAGCAGCCCAACCACGACAGAGACCTATGGCTACACCTTC. It specifies CASSPTTTETYGYTF.

A note on this clonotype: Given a much more abundant clone one base away, this may be a read error. The chain carries TRBV7-3 and TRBJ2-6; D may be TRBD1 or TRBD2 (5 bases each). The CDR3 totals 13 residues. Germline loops: CDR1 SGHTA, CDR2 FQGTGA. The CDR3 region has the DNA TGTGCCAGCAGGGACTCTGGGGCCAACGTCCTGGCTTTC. As protein: CASRDSGANVLAF.

This clonotype has at least ten counts. The J gene is TRBJ2-5, the V gene TRBV3-1; 11 positions agree with TRBD2. The trim removed 5 bases at V and 3 bases at J, leaving 5 bases unmatched. The CDR3 runs 15 residues. CDR1 is LGHDT, CDR2 YNNKEL, per germline (reference sequence). The CDR3 spells CASSLLSGGEETQYF. CDR3 DNA sequence: TGTGCCAGCAGCTTACTTAGCGGGGGGGAAGAGACCCAGTACTTC.

Many counts were recorded for this clonotype. This sequence joins TRBV9 and TRBJ2-7; no firm D call. V was pared by 2 bases and J by 6 bases, with 12 bases between. The CDR3 covers 13 residues. In germline, CDR1 is SGDLS, CDR2 YYNGEE. DNA of the CDR3: TGTGCCAGCAGCGTGTCAGAAAGTCTCGAGCAGTACTTC. Residues: CASSVSESLEQYF.

As for this clonotype: A read error may be the cause here, since a much bigger clone is one base away. The V gene is TRBV7-8, the J gene TRBJ2-2; the match to TRBD2 covers 9 bases. The CDR3 loop spans 16 amino acids. Germline assignment: CDR1 SGHVS and CDR2 FQNEAQ. As DNA, the CDR3 is TGTGGCAGCAGCTTAGCTAGCGGGACCCACACCGGGGAGCTGTTTTTT. Protein product: CGSSLASGTHTGELFF.

At least ten counts were recorded for this clonotype. V and J are TRBV5-1 and TRBJ2-3; 8 bases match TRBD2. The CDR3 totals 12 residues. Germline trimming cut 6 bases from V and 8 bases from J; bases unmatched to any gene: 5. In germline, CDR1 is SGHRS, CDR2 YFSETQ. The CDR3 DNA reads TGCGCCAGCAACGGGAGGGCCTCTACGCAGTATTTT. It codes for CASNGRASTQYF. Full variable domain (rest looked up from reference TRBV5-1 and TRBJ2-3): KAGVTQTPRYLIKTRGQQVTLSCSPISGHRSVSWYQQTPGQGLQFLFEYFSETQRNKGNFPGRFSGRQFSNSRSEMNVSTLELGDSALYLCASNGRASTQYFGPGTRLTVL.

The sample holds many counts of this clonotype. The chain employs TRBV5-1 and TRBJ1-1, with 8 bases aligning to TRBD1. The CDR3 loop spans 13 amino acids. V was clipped by 8 bases and J by 4 bases; unmatched bases: 7. Germline CDR1 is SGHRS and CDR2 is YFSETQ. DNA of the CDR3: TGCGCCAGTACTCGGACAGGGAGCACTGAAGCTTTCTTT. This gives the protein CASTRTGSTEAFF. The variable domain in full, completed from reference TRBV5-1 and TRBJ1-1, reads KAGVTQTPRYLIKTRGQQVTLSCSPISGHRSVSWYQQTPGQGLQFLFEYFSETQRNKGNFPGRFSGRQFSNSRSEMNVSTLELGDSALYLCASTRTGSTEAFFGQGTRLTVV.

This clonotype was detected ten times or more. The J gene is TRBJ2-2, the V gene TRBV18; D is ambiguous. The CDR3 is 11 amino acids. CDR1 and CDR2 from the germline V gene are KGHSH and LQKENI. Trimming took off 5 bases at V and 8 bases at J, with 6 bases between the two ends. The CDR3 loop reads CASSFQGELFF. The CDR3 DNA reads as TGTGCCAGCTCATTTCAGGGGGAGCTGTTTTTT.

This clonotype was detected ten times or more. This sequence joins TRBV12-3 or TRBV12-4 and TRBJ2-2; the D gene is possibly TRBD1 (5 bases). The length of the CDR3 is 13 residues. The V end lost 6 bases, the J end lost 6 bases, and 11 bases lay between the germline ends. CDR3 nucleotides: TGTGCCAGCAGACTCCTAGGGGCCGGGGAGCTGTTTTTT. It encodes CASRLLGAGELFF.

Ten or more counts support this clonotype. V usage is TRBV9 and J usage is TRBJ1-3; D is ambiguous. Germline V gene data show CDR1 as SGDLS and CDR2 as YYNGEE. CDR3 length equals 13 residues. The ends were cut back, 3 bases at V and 3 bases at J, with 7 bases in the middle. CDR3 sequence (DNA): TGTGCCAGCAGCGACTATAATGGAAACACCATATATTTT. Its translation is CASSDYNGNTIYF.

This clonotype was observed at least ten times. The rearrangement uses TRBV28 and TRBJ1-2; 7 bases fit TRBD1. CDR1 is MDHEN and CDR2 is SYDVKM in the germline V gene. With V trimmed by 5 bases and J by 4 bases, 7 bases remained unmatched. The CDR3 sequence is 14 residues long. The CDR3 coding sequence is TGTGCCAGCAGTCGCATGACAGGGAGCTATGGCTACACCTTC. As protein: CASSRMTGSYGYTF.

This clonotype was seen ten or more times. The V call is TRBV5-1, the J call TRBJ2-1; 9 bases map to TRBD2. The CDR3 loop spans 15 amino acids. The V and J ends lost 3 bases and 8 bases, in that order; junction bases with no gene match: 9. Germline values: CDR1 SGHRS, CDR2 YFSETQ. CDR3 bases: TGCGCCAGCAGCTCTGTAGCGGGAGTTACCCATGAGCAGTTCTTC. Translation gives CASSSVAGVTHEQFF.

This clonotype was seen many times. This chain connects TRBV20-1 to TRBJ1-3; D is ambiguous. Germline CDR1 is DFQATT and CDR2 is SNEGSKA (reference sequence). The V gene lost 4 bases and the J gene lost 2 bases, with 3 bases spanning the gap. CDR3 size: 11 residues. The CDR3 region has the DNA TGCAGTGCTAAACCTGGAAACACCATATATTTT. Its translation is CSAKPGNTIYF.

The chain couples TRBV28 to TRBJ2-1; 12 positions match TRBD2. The V segment lost 3 bases and the J segment 4 bases; nucleotides outside the gene matches: 7. This CDR3 comprises 17 residues. Germline CDR1 is MDHEN and CDR2 is SYDVKM. The DNA for the CDR3 is TGTGCCAGCAGTTTCCACCGACTAGCGGGAGCGTACAATGAGCAGTTCTTC. Protein sequence: CASSFHRLAGAYNEQFF.

This clonotype was picked up many times. This sequence joins TRBV12-3 or TRBV12-4 and TRBJ2-5; no clear D gene. The V and J ends lost 1 base and 7 bases respectively, with 10 bases between them. The CDR3 runs to 13 residues. CDR3 sequence: CASSLGMSGTQYF. The CDR3 DNA is TGTGCCAGCAGTTTAGGAATGTCAGGGACCCAGTACTTC.

This clonotype occurred many times. This rearrangement joins TRBV4-1 to TRBJ1-6; D possibly corresponds to TRBD1 (5 bases). Trimming stripped 1 base from V and 6 bases from J, with 16 bases between. This CDR3 contains 17 residues. From germline, CDR1 is MGHRA and CDR2 YSYEKL. This CDR3 reads CASSQVRGSGRNSPLHF. DNA for the CDR3: TGCGCCAGCAGCCAAGTCCGAGGGTCGGGGCGTAATTCACCCCTCCACTTT.

This clonotype was observed a few times. This chain joins TRBV24-1 and TRBJ2-5; TRBD1 or TRBD2 may be the D gene (5 bases each). Trimming left V 0 bases short and J 3 bases short, with 7 bases between. Germline V CDR1 and CDR2: KGHDR, SFDVKD. The CDR3 runs to 14 residues. The CDR3 sequence: CATSDLGGEETQYF. The CDR3 nucleotides read TGTGCCACCAGTGATTTGGGGGGTGAAGAGACCCAGTACTTC.

There are many counts of this clonotype. V and J are TRBV10-3 and TRBJ1-2, with TRBD1 matching 8 bases. The CDR3 is 13 residues long. CDR1 and CDR2 (germline): ENHRY, SYGVKD. The junction had 8 bases not matched to a gene; V was cut back by 7 bases and J by 7 bases. The CDR3 loop is CAITTGTGGGYTF. CDR3 sequence (DNA): TGTGCCATCACCACTGGGACAGGAGGTGGCTACACCTTC.

This clonotype was seen many times. The J gene is TRBJ1-2, the V gene TRBV29-1; D unclear. The germline V and J ends were trimmed by 4 bases and 3 bases, with 12 bases remaining between them. There are 13 residues in the CDR3. CDR1 and CDR2 from the germline V gene are SQVTM and ANQGSEA. CDR3 DNA: TGCAGCGTTGTCGGTCGCTCTTACTATGGCTACACCTTC. Translated, it gives CSVVGRSYYGYTF.

V gene TRBV11-2 combines with J gene TRBJ2-1; 8 bases fit TRBD2. Germline trimming cut 1 base from V and 5 bases from J; bases unmatched to any gene: 10. CDR1 is SGHAT, CDR2 FQNNGV, per germline. This CDR3 is 17 amino acids long. CDR3 protein: CASSLVGGGGLNNEQFF. The CDR3 DNA follows: TGTGCCAGCAGCTTAGTGGGAGGCGGGGGGCTTAACAATGAGCAGTTCTTC.